This is a list of T cell receptor beta chains from one sample in a study of glioma-infiltrating T cells after dendritic cell vaccination. Measured with immunoSEQ multiplex PCR; TCRdb has only the in-frame clones, and not every one. The sample shows roughly 98,000 clones, under 90% of them seen only once. The sequences come from blood, collected before dendritic cell vaccination. The receptors were sampled from a human donor with glioblastoma. CDR3s include the opening cysteine and the closing phenylalanine or tryptophan. A D gene is named only where the DNA matches it firmly. Only some rows state a clone size, as once, few, many or a class for expanded clones.

abundance: .
v_gene: TRBV5-4
d_gene: .
j_gene: TRBJ2-3
CDR3nt: TGTGCCAGCAGCTTGACTAGCAGCACGCAGTATTTT
CDR3aa: CASSLTSSTQYF

abundance: .
v_gene: TRBV15
d_gene: TRBD1
j_gene: TRBJ2-7
CDR3nt: TGTGCCACCAGCAGAGAAGGGACAGGGGCCTACGAGCAGTACTTC
CDR3aa: CATSREGTGAYEQYF

abundance: .
v_gene: TRBV18
d_gene: TRBD2
j_gene: TRBJ2-1
CDR3nt: TGTGCCAGCTCACCACCGGGGACTAGCGGGGGGGCCTACAATGAGCAGTTCTTC
CDR3aa: CASSPPGTSGGAYNEQFF

abundance: .
v_gene: TRBV2
d_gene: TRBD1
j_gene: TRBJ2-4
CDR3nt: TGTGCCAGCAGTGGACAGGGGTTGAACATTCAGTACTTC
CDR3aa: CASSGQGLNIQYF

abundance: .
v_gene: TRBV5-6
d_gene: TRBD1
j_gene: TRBJ1-4
CDR3nt: TGTGCCAGCAGCTTTCTCTCATCACGACAGGGAAGGGGCGAAAAACTGTTTTTT
CDR3aa: CASSFLSSRQGRGEKLFF

abundance: .
v_gene: TRBV4-3
d_gene: .
j_gene: TRBJ2-1
CDR3nt: TGCGCCAGCAGCGAGGACTCCGAAGGCCACAATGAGCAGTTCTTC
CDR3aa: CASSEDSEGHNEQFF

abundance: .
v_gene: TRBV7-9
d_gene: TRBD2
j_gene: TRBJ2-2
CDR3nt: TGTGCCAGCAGCCCCCCACTAGCGGGGGGTCCCGGGGAGCTGTTTTTT
CDR3aa: CASSPPLAGGPGELFF

abundance: .
v_gene: TRBV7-8
d_gene: .
j_gene: TRBJ1-5
CDR3nt: TGTGCCAGCAGCCTAAAAAATCAGCCCCAGCATTTT
CDR3aa: CASSLKNQPQHF

abundance: .
v_gene: TRBV4-1
d_gene: TRBD1
j_gene: TRBJ1-1
CDR3nt: TGCGCCAGCAGCCAAGACCCCCAGGGACAGGGGACGGGGAACACTGAAGCTTTCTTT
CDR3aa: CASSQDPQGQGTGNTEAFF

abundance: .
v_gene: TRBV29-1
d_gene: .
j_gene: TRBJ1-3
CDR3nt: TGCAGCGTTACTTCACAGGGTGCTGGAAACACCATATATTTT
CDR3aa: CSVTSQGAGNTIYF

abundance: .
v_gene: TRBV4-1
d_gene: TRBD1
j_gene: TRBJ2-5
CDR3nt: TGCGCCAGCAGCCCCGATCATTTGGGACAGGGGGACGACCAGTACTTC
CDR3aa: CASSPDHLGQGDDQYF

abundance: once
v_gene: TRBV9
d_gene: TRBD2
j_gene: TRBJ2-5
CDR3nt: TGTGCCAGCAGCTTTCCGGGACTAGAAGAGACCCAGTACTTC
CDR3aa: CASSFPGLEETQYF

abundance: .
v_gene: TRBV7-9
d_gene: .
j_gene: TRBJ2-7
CDR3nt: TGTGCCAGCAGCTGGGAGAAAGGTTGGGCCTACGAGCAGTACTTC
CDR3aa: CASSWEKGWAYEQYF

abundance: .
v_gene: TRBV7-9
d_gene: TRBD1
j_gene: TRBJ2-3
CDR3nt: TGTGCCAGCAGCACGACAGGGGGGTCAACAGATACGCAGTATTTT
CDR3aa: CASSTTGGSTDTQYF

abundance: .
v_gene: TRBV6-1
d_gene: .
j_gene: TRBJ1-5
CDR3nt: TGTGCCAGCAGTGCTCGACAGTTCTCGCGGCCCCAGCATTTT
CDR3aa: CASSARQFSRPQHF

abundance: .
v_gene: TRBV9
d_gene: .
j_gene: TRBJ2-7
CDR3nt: TGTGCCAGCAGCCGGGGAGAACGCGAGCAGTACTTC
CDR3aa: CASSRGEREQYF

abundance: .
v_gene: TRBV18
d_gene: .
j_gene: TRBJ2-3
CDR3nt: TGTGCCAGCTCACCCCGTTGGGGAGAGAGGAATACAGATACGCAGTATTTT
CDR3aa: CASSPRWGERNTDTQYF

abundance: .
v_gene: TRBV11-2
d_gene: TRBD1
j_gene: TRBJ2-1
CDR3nt: TGTGCCAGCAGCTTGGGACAGGGGGCGGGTAATGAGCAGTTCTTC
CDR3aa: CASSLGQGAGNEQFF

abundance: .
v_gene: TRBV19
d_gene: TRBD2
j_gene: TRBJ2-1
CDR3nt: TGTGCCAGTAGTATGTCGGGGGGAGGGTACAATGAGCAGTTCTTC
CDR3aa: CASSMSGGGYNEQFF

abundance: .
v_gene: TRBV7-2
d_gene: .
j_gene: TRBJ2-3
CDR3nt: TGTGCCAGCAGCATCCTCACAGATACGCAGTATTTT
CDR3aa: CASSILTDTQYF

abundance: few
v_gene: TRBV5-5
d_gene: .
j_gene: TRBJ1-1
CDR3nt: TGTGCCAGCAGCCGTTTAACAGCGAACACTGAAGCTTTCTTT
CDR3aa: CASSRLTANTEAFF

abundance: few
v_gene: TRBV2
d_gene: .
j_gene: TRBJ2-5
CDR3nt: TGTGCCAGCAGTGCTGGGCAGAAACAAGAGACCCAGTACTTC
CDR3aa: CASSAGQKQETQYF

abundance: once
v_gene: TRBV1
d_gene: .
j_gene: TRBJ2-7
CDR3nt: TGCACCAGCACCCCACGGGGGGCATATTCCATCTACGAGCAGTACTTC
CDR3aa: CTSTPRGAYSIYEQYF

abundance: .
v_gene: TRBV6-1
d_gene: .
j_gene: TRBJ1-1
CDR3nt: TGTGCCAGCACCTCAAACACAGGGATCACTGAAGCTTTCTTT
CDR3aa: CASTSNTGITEAFF

abundance: .
v_gene: TRBV2
d_gene: .
j_gene: TRBJ1-1
CDR3nt: TGTGCCAGCAGTGAAACTAAAGGTTTCACTGAAGCTTTCTTT
CDR3aa: CASSETKGFTEAFF

abundance: once
v_gene: TRBV25-1
d_gene: TRBD1
j_gene: TRBJ2-7
CDR3nt: TGTGCCAGCAGTGACTCGGACAGGGGGCTGGGGGAGCAGTACTTC
CDR3aa: CASSDSDRGLGEQYF

abundance: .
v_gene: TRBV5-4
d_gene: TRBD1
j_gene: TRBJ2-2
CDR3nt: TGTGCCAGCAGCTTGTGGGACAGGGCGAACACCGGGGAGCTGTTTTTT
CDR3aa: CASSLWDRANTGELFF

abundance: .
v_gene: TRBV19
d_gene: .
j_gene: TRBJ1-3
CDR3nt: TGTGCCAGTACCTGGGCCTCTGGAAACACCATATATTTT
CDR3aa: CASTWASGNTIYF

abundance: .
v_gene: TRBV5-1
d_gene: .
j_gene: TRBJ1-5
CDR3nt: TGCGCCAGCAGCTGGGAGGGGTCTAGCAATCAGCCCCAGCATTTT
CDR3aa: CASSWEGSSNQPQHF

abundance: .
v_gene: TRBV4-1
d_gene: TRBD1
j_gene: TRBJ1-4
CDR3nt: TGCGCCAGCAGCCCCGGACAGGGTTCAACTAATGAAAAACTGTTTTTT
CDR3aa: CASSPGQGSTNEKLFF

abundance: .
v_gene: TRBV14
d_gene: TRBD1
j_gene: TRBJ2-1
CDR3nt: TGTGCCAGCAACCTACAGGGGGACTCAGGCAATGAGCAGTTCTTC
CDR3aa: CASNLQGDSGNEQFF

abundance: few
v_gene: TRBV6-5
d_gene: .
j_gene: TRBJ2-7
CDR3nt: TGTGCCAGCAGTTACGGCCAGGGCCTTAGTCTGCAGTACTTC
CDR3aa: CASSYGQGLSLQYF